This T cell receptor (beta chain) originates from a study of T cell responses to AZD1222 COVID-19 vaccine. Produced via immunoSEQ multiplex PCR; TCRdb's table is partial and in-frame only. The table records more than 85,000 clones, roughly 86% of them present only once. Study-wide points: A rise in Spike-specific TCR breadth and depth followed two AZD1222 doses. Nearly half of spike-specific TCRs reportedly target variant regions that are unmutated in the B.1.351 and B.1.1.7 variants. The peak T cell response came first, and repertoires were sampled only after it.

The CDR3 totals 15 residues. The junction had 9 bases not matched to a gene; V was cut back by 5 bases and J by 6 bases. Per germline, CDR1 SGHVS and CDR2 FQNEAQ. For this clone: Its target is not known.

This material consisted of peripheral blood, taken on day 0 of MenACWY control vaccination. The clonotype comes from an adult in good health. The chain recombines TRBV7-8 with TRBJ2-1, with TRBD1 matching 8 bases. The CDR3: CASSPDRGDRNEQFF. Written as DNA, the CDR3 is TGTGCCAGCAGCCCAGACAGGGGAGATCGCAATGAGCAGTTCTTC.